The 32 T cell receptor beta chains presented below share a single source sample, sequenced in a study of shared clonotypes between healthy human individuals. Selected positively for CCR7 and CD45RO-negative, naive CD8 cells excluded terminally differentiated effector memory CD45RA+ cells. The method was immunoSEQ multiplex PCR; TCRdb's version includes in-frame clones alone and lacks a portion of them. The table includes roughly 2,000,000 clones, approximately 94% detected once. The sequenced material came from naive CD8+ T cells sorted from blood. The origin of the receptors is a man between 18 and 29 years old in good health.

This rearrangement joins TRBV27 to TRBJ2-7; 7 nucleotides match TRBD1. Germline V gene sequence: CDR1 MNHEY, CDR2 SMNVEV (reference sequence). V shed 2 bases, J shed 6 bases, and the junction held 4 bases outside the gene matches. This CDR3 spans 13 amino acids. The chain's CDR3 is CASSLRQGVEQYF. In nucleotides, the CDR3 is TGTGCCAGCAGTTTAAGGCAGGGGGTCGAGCAGTACTTC.

With respect to this clone: At the DNA level, this CDR3 is encoded by other sequences in the same sample as well. J is TRBJ1-6 and V is TRBV7-9; no definite D call. CDR1 SEHNR and CDR2 FQNEAQ come from the germline V gene (reference sequence). Trimming shortened V by 3 bases and J by 6 bases, and 3 bases separated the two germline ends. The CDR3 length is 12 residues. The CDR3 DNA follows: TGTGCCAGCAGCTTGGTTAATTCACCCCTCCACTTT. Its translation is CASSLVNSPLHF.

The V call is TRBV9, the J call TRBJ2-1; weak D call: TRBD2 (6 bases). Trimming removed 0 bases from V and 6 bases from J, with 10 bases in between. CDR1 and CDR2 (germline): SGDLS, YYNGEE. This CDR3 has 14 residues. CDR3 in DNA: TGTGCCAGCAGCGTAGCGGGAGCCGCCAATGAGCAGTTCTTC. It yields the protein CASSVAGAANEQFF. The full variable domain, in which reference TRBV9 and TRBJ2-1 provide the parts outside the CDR3, is DSGVTQTPKHLITATGQRVTLRCSPRSGDLSVYWYQQSLDQGLQFLIQYYNGEERAKGNILERFSAQQFPDLHSELNLSSLELGDSALYFCASSVAGAANEQFFGPGTRLTVL.

The V and J genes are TRBV7-9 and TRBJ2-1; D perhaps matches TRBD2 (6 bases). CDR1 and CDR2 from the germline V gene are SEHNR and FQNEAQ (reference sequence). This CDR3 spans 14 amino acids. The V end lost 1 base, the J end lost 7 bases, and 11 bases lay between the germline ends. CDR3 sequence: CASSLVQSGNEQFF. CDR3 in DNA: TGTGCCAGCAGCTTAGTCCAGAGCGGGAATGAGCAGTTCTTC.

This chain connects TRBV5-4 to TRBJ1-2; 10 bases match TRBD1. The CDR3 runs to 15 residues. CDR1 and CDR2 from the germline V gene are SGHNT and YYREEE (reference sequence). The V and J ends lost 4 bases and 4 bases, in that order; junction bases with no gene match: 7. Here the CDR3 reads CASSVPGQGLYGYTF. The CDR3 DNA reads TGTGCCAGCAGCGTTCCGGGACAGGGGCTCTATGGCTACACCTTC.

The V and J genes are TRBV2 and TRBJ2-1; the match to TRBD2 covers 13 bases. The germline V gene encodes CDR1 SNHLY and CDR2 FYNNEI. The CDR3 is made up of 14 amino acids. V dropped 8 bases and J dropped 8; count of bases not matched to a gene: 6. CDR3 bases: TGTGCCAGCCTACTAGCGGGAGGGCCTCATGAGCAGTTCTTC. It is translated as CASLLAGGPHEQFF. Looking up the rest from reference TRBV2 and TRBJ2-1 gives the full variable domain: EPEVTQTPSHQVTQMGQEVILRCVPISNHLYFYWYRQILGQKVEFLVSFYNNEISEKSEIFDDQFSVERPDGSNFTLKIRSTKLEDSAMYFCASLLAGGPHEQFFGPGTRLTVL.

Comments on this clone: This sample also contains other DNA sequences that code for the same CDR3. V usage is TRBV6-5 and J usage is TRBJ2-2; unclear D gene. Between the trimmed V and J ends, which lost 2 bases and 6 bases, there was a span of 4 bases. The germline V gene has CDR1 MNHEY and CDR2 SVGAGI. This CDR3 comprises 12 residues. The CDR3 coding sequence is TGTGCCAGCAGTTACCGTTCCGGGGAGCTGTTTTTT. It is translated as CASSYRSGELFF.

On this clone itself: Other DNA sequences in this specimen translate into the identical CDR3. The J gene is TRBJ1-3, the V gene TRBV9, with no clear D. CDR3 length: 14 residues. Germline CDR1 and CDR2: SGDLS and YYNGEE. Trimming shortened V by 0 bases and J by 2 bases, and 6 bases separated the two germline ends. CDR3 amino acids: CASSVAGTGNTIYF. The CDR3 bases are TGTGCCAGCAGCGTAGCGGGGACTGGAAACACCATATATTTT.

This clone was counted once. The V gene is TRBV9, the J gene TRBJ2-1; D is ambiguous. In germline, CDR1 is SGDLS, CDR2 YYNGEE. The CDR3 runs 14 residues. Trimming cost V 2 bases and J 10 bases, with 16 bases left between them. CDR3 in amino acids: CASSVATLGVEQFF. The DNA of the CDR3 is TGTGCCAGCAGCGTGGCTACCCTTGGTGTCGAGCAGTTCTTC.

The V gene is TRBV4-3, the J gene TRBJ1-4; 8 nucleotides match TRBD1. Germline assignment: CDR1 LGHNA and CDR2 YSLEER. The V segment lost 0 bases and the J segment 8 bases; nucleotides outside the gene matches: 8. CDR3 length equals 16 residues. As DNA, the CDR3 is TGCGCCAGCAGCCAAGACTGGAGGACAGGGCAGGAAAAACTGTTTTTT. It specifies CASSQDWRTGQEKLFF.

The chain employs TRBV6-1 and TRBJ2-7, with 7 bases aligning to TRBD1. CDR1 MNHNS and CDR2 SASEGT come from the germline V gene. V gave up 6 bases and J gave up 3 bases; unmatched junction bases: 8. The CDR3 loop spans 14 amino acids. The CDR3: CASRYRDSNYEQYF. The DNA for the CDR3 is TGTGCCAGCAGATACCGGGACAGCAACTACGAGCAGTACTTC.

The chain employs TRBV10-2 and TRBJ2-7; a weak D match, TRBD2 (6 bases). Per the germline V gene, CDR1 is WSHSY and CDR2 is SAAADI. CDR3 size: 13 residues. V shed 7 bases and J shed 3 bases, with 13 bases lying between them. This CDR3 is CASMEGIFYEQYF. DNA for the CDR3: TGCGCCAGCATGGAGGGCATTTTCTACGAGCAGTACTTC.

This clone was detected only once. The chain combines TRBV11-3 with TRBJ1-5; possible D gene TRBD1, 5 bases. CDR1 and CDR2 (germline): SGHNT, YENEEA. Trimming took 6 bases from V and 5 from J, leaving 20 bases between them. The CDR3 loop spans 16 amino acids. The CDR3 spells CASRKGPGYGDQPQHF. The CDR3 DNA sequence: TGTGCCAGCAGAAAGGGTCCAGGGTACGGGGATCAGCCCCAGCATTTT. The variable domain in full, completed from reference TRBV11-3 and TRBJ1-5, reads EAGVVQSPRYKIIEKKQPVAFWCNPISGHNTLYWYLQNLGQGPELLIRYENEEAVDDSQLPKDRFSAERLKGVDSTLKIQPAELGDSAVYLCASRKGPGYGDQPQHFGDGTRLSIL.

The V gene is TRBV5-1, the J gene TRBJ1-1; maybe TRBD1 (6 bases). Germline lookup yields CDR1 SGHRS and CDR2 YFSETQ. There are 16 residues in the CDR3. Trimming took 4 bases from V and 3 from J, leaving 19 bases between them. CDR3 residues: CASSIHQGMGDTEAFF. CDR3 coding DNA: TGCGCCAGCAGCATACATCAGGGGATGGGGGACACTGAAGCTTTCTTT.

The V and J genes are TRBV21-1 and TRBJ1-6; the table gives TRBD1 as D, unverified against the DNA. TRBV21-1 is labeled a pseudogene. The length of the CDR3 is 17 residues. The CDR3 sequence: CASSKVRGGARNSPLHF. DNA of the CDR3: TGTGCCAGCAGCAAAGTTCGAGGGGGCGCAAGGAATTCACCCCTCCACTTT.

In the case of this clone: A read error may produce the germline difference seen at one junction end. V gene TRBV11-2 combines with J gene TRBJ2-7, with TRBD1 matching over 9 bases. The CDR3 is made up of 13 amino acids. Germline V gene sequence: CDR1 SGHAT, CDR2 FQNNGV. The CDR3 reads CASSLERDRERFF. CDR3 bases: TGTGCCAGCAGCTTAGAAAGGGACAGGGAAAGGTTTTTC.

The chain combines TRBV9 with TRBJ2-5, with 9 bases lining up with TRBD2. After removal of 0 bases from V and 2 bases from J, the junction contained 2 bases not matched to a gene. The CDR3 is 15 amino acids. Per the germline V gene, CDR1 is SGDLS and CDR2 is YYNGEE. The CDR3 DNA follows: TGTGCCAGCAGCGTAGCGCTAGCGGGGCAAGAGACCCAGTACTTC. Translated: CASSVALAGQETQYF. The full variable domain, rest sourced from reference TRBV9 and TRBJ2-5, is DSGVTQTPKHLITATGQRVTLRCSPRSGDLSVYWYQQSLDQGLQFLIQYYNGEERAKGNILERFSAQQFPDLHSELNLSSLELGDSALYFCASSVALAGQETQYFGPGTRLLVL.

J is TRBJ2-2 and V is TRBV6-6, with D perhaps assigned TRBD1 or TRBD2 (5 bases each). Per the germline V gene, CDR1 is MNHNY and CDR2 is SVGAGI (reference sequence). The CDR3 is 16 amino acids. Trimming left V 0 bases short and J 6 bases short, with 14 bases between. The CDR3 region is CASSYSGPIRAGELFF. CDR3 sequence (DNA): TGTGCCAGCAGTTACTCGGGACCAATCAGGGCCGGGGAGCTGTTTTTT.

V and J are TRBV9 and TRBJ2-3, with D possibly matching TRBD2 (7 bases). Trimming removed 6 bases at V and 2 bases at J, with 13 bases between. This CDR3 has 14 amino acids. Germline V gene lookup returns CDR1 SGDLS and CDR2 YYNGEE. The CDR3, as DNA: TGTGCCAGCACCCCGGGGGGCTCCACAGATACGCAGTATTTT. Its protein product is CASTPGGSTDTQYF.

The chain combines TRBV5-4 with TRBJ1-5, with D uncertain. Germline V lookup: CDR1 SGHNT, CDR2 YYREEE (reference sequence). This CDR3 contains 13 residues. V dropped 0 bases and J dropped 6 bases, with 7 bases sitting between them. CDR3 nucleotides: TGTGCCAGCAGCTTGGAGGTGGGTCAGCCCCAGCATTTT. Translating gives CASSLEVGQPQHF.

The rearrangement joins TRBV9 to TRBJ2-3, with 11 bases fitting TRBD2. The germline V gene encodes CDR1 SGDLS and CDR2 YYNGEE. J gave up 5 bases and V 0 bases, and 5 bases lay outside the gene matches. This CDR3 spans 16 amino acids. The chain's CDR3 is CASSVGTSGSEDTQYF. CDR3 DNA sequence: TGTGCCAGCAGCGTAGGTACTAGCGGGAGTGAAGATACGCAGTATTTT.

The chain couples TRBV7-2 to TRBJ1-4; D gene uncertain. With 5 bases removed from V and 8 bases from J, the gap between germline ends came to 9 bases. CDR3 length: 12 residues. Germline values: CDR1 SGHTA, CDR2 FQGNSA. The CDR3 sequence: CASSADGEKLFF. CDR3 nucleotide sequence: TGTGCCAGCAGCGCGGATGGGGAAAAACTGTTTTTT.

The V call is TRBV5-1, the J call TRBJ2-3; TRBD1 aligns across 8 bases. CDR1 and CDR2 from the germline V gene are SGHRS and YFSETQ. The CDR3 runs to 16 residues. J gave up 6 bases and V 1 base, and 10 bases lay outside the gene matches. CDR3 sequence (DNA): TGCGCCAGCAGCTTGCCTGACGGACAGGGAGACGATACGCAGTATTTT. This sequence encodes CASSLPDGQGDDTQYF.

J is TRBJ2-5 and V is TRBV4-1, with D possibly being TRBD2 (6 bases). The end of the DNA aligns better with TRBJ2-7, so the J call may be wrong. The CDR3 totals 16 residues. Germline CDR1 and CDR2: MGHRA and YSYEKL. CDR3 protein: CASSQDTRDWRDEQYF. In DNA, the CDR3 is TGCGCCAGCAGCCAAGATACCCGGGACTGGAGGGACGAGCAGTACTTC.

The CDR3 loop is CASSVEQGPTYEQYF. CDR3 coding DNA: TGTGCCAGCAGCGTAGAACAGGGACCTACCTACGAGCAGTACTTC. This chain joins TRBV9 and TRBJ2-7, with D perhaps TRBD1 (6 bases). V was clipped by 0 bases and J by 2 bases, with 12 bases between them. The V gene's germline CDR1 is SGDLS and CDR2 YYNGEE. The CDR3 has 15 amino acids.

The chain is built from TRBV5-1 and TRBJ2-1; 9 bases align to TRBD2. The CDR3 extends over 14 amino acids. The J segment lost 6 bases and the V segment lost 3 bases, leaving 4 bases of the junction unmatched. Germline V gives CDR1 SGHRS, CDR2 YFSETQ. CDR3 residues: CASSYGTSLNEQFF. CDR3 coding DNA: TGCGCCAGCAGCTACGGGACTAGCCTCAATGAGCAGTTCTTC.

The chain employs TRBV10-3 and TRBJ1-1; a weak D match, TRBD1 (5 bases). There are 14 residues in the CDR3. Per germline, CDR1 ENHRY and CDR2 SYGVKD. The V end lost 9 bases, the J end lost 2 bases, and 16 bases lay between the germline ends. CDR3 nucleotide sequence: TGTGCCATAGAATCGGGACGGGACAACACTGAAGCTTTCTTT. Amino acids: CAIESGRDNTEAFF.

This sequence joins TRBV11-2 and TRBJ1-1; 8 bases align to TRBD1. There are 12 residues in the CDR3. In germline, CDR1 is SGHAT, CDR2 FQNNGV. The J segment lost 8 bases and the V segment lost 4 bases, leaving 3 bases of the junction unmatched. The CDR3 protein is CASSSTGGEAFF. Written as DNA, the CDR3 is TGTGCCAGCAGCTCCACAGGGGGGGAAGCTTTCTTT.

This chain connects TRBV27 to TRBJ2-3, with D possibly being TRBD1 or TRBD2 (5 bases each). Trimming removed 5 bases at V and 8 bases at J, with 11 bases between. From germline, CDR1 is MNHEY and CDR2 SMNVEV (reference sequence). The CDR3 length is 12 residues. CDR3: CASSGTEGTQYF. Here the CDR3 DNA reads TGTGCCAGCAGTGGGACCGAGGGTACGCAGTATTTT.

This chain links TRBV4-2 with TRBJ2-7; D is perhaps TRBD1 (6 bases). CDR3 length: 14 residues. Trimming took 4 bases from V and 3 from J, leaving 13 bases between them. The germline gives CDR1 LGHNA, CDR2 YNFKEQ. In DNA form, the CDR3 reads TGTGCCAGCAGCCTTAGACAGGAGAACTACGAGCAGTACTTC. Its protein product is CASSLRQENYEQYF.

J is TRBJ2-7 and V is TRBV30, with D perhaps TRBD2 (7 bases). Germline CDR1 and CDR2: GTSNPN and SVGIG (reference sequence). There are 12 residues in the CDR3. The germline V and J ends were trimmed by 8 bases and 6 bases, with 17 bases remaining between them. The CDR3 sequence is CAGGGGGGEQYF. The CDR3 DNA sequence: TGTGCCGGGGGGGGCGGCGGAGGCGAGCAGTACTTC.

V is TRBV9 and J is TRBJ1-3; 7 bases fit TRBD1. CDR3 size: 17 residues. With V trimmed by 4 bases and J by 1 base, 11 bases remained unmatched. Germline values: CDR1 SGDLS, CDR2 YYNGEE. The chain's CDR3 is CASSPPQQGKSGNTIYF. CDR3 coding DNA: TGTGCCAGCAGCCCTCCTCAACAGGGGAAATCTGGAAACACCATATATTTT.